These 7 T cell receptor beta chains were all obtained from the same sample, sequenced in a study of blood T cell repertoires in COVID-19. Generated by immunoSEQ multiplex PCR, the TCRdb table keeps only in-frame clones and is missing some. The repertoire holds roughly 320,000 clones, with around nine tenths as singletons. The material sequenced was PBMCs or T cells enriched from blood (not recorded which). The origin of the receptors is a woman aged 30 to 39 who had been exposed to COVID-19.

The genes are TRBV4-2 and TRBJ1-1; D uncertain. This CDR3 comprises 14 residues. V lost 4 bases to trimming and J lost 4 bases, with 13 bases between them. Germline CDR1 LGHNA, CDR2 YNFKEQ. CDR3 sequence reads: CASSRGLVGTEAFF. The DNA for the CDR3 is TGTGCCAGCAGCCGAGGACTAGTCGGCACTGAAGCTTTCTTT.

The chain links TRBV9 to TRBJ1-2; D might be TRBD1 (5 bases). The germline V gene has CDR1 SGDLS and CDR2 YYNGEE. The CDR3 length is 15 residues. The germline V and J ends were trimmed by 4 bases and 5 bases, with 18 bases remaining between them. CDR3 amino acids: CASSPGPLSPYGYTF. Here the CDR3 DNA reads TGTGCCAGCAGCCCAGGGCCATTAAGCCCTTATGGCTACACCTTC.

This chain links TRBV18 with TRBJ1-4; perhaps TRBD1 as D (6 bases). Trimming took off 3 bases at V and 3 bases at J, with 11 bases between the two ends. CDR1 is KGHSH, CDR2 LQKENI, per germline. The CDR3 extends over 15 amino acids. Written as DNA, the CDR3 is TGTGCCAGCTCACCCCAGGGGAGAGCTAATGAAAAACTGTTTTTT. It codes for CASSPQGRANEKLFF.

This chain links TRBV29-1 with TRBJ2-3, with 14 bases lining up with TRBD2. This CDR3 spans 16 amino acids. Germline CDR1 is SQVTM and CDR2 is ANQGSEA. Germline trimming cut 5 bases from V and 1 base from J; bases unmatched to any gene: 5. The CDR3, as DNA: TGCAGCGTTCCTCGGACTAGCGGGGGGCGCACAGATACGCAGTATTTT. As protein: CSVPRTSGGRTDTQYF.

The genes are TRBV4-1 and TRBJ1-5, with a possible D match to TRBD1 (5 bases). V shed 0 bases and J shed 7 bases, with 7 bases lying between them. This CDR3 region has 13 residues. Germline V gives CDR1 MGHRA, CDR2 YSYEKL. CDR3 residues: CASSQDWGQPQHF. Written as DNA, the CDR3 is TGCGCCAGCAGCCAAGATTGGGGCCAGCCCCAGCATTTT.

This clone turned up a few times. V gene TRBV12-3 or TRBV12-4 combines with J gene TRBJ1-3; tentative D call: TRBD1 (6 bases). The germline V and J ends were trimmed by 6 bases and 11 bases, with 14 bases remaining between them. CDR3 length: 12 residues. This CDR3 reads CASSQGKRAIYF. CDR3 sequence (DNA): TGTGCCAGCAGCCAGGGGAAAAGGGCCATATATTTT.

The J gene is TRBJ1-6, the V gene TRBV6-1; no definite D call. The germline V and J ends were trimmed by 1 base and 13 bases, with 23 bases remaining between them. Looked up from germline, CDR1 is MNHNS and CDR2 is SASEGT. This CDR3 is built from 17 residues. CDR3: CASSEGARILASNPLHF. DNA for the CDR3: TGTGCCAGCAGTGAAGGGGCTCGTATACTTGCTTCGAATCCCCTCCACTTT.